This TCR beta chain came from a study of shared clonotypes between healthy human individuals. Study details: The cohort had two women and three men, ages 18 to 49.

Template amounts of roughly 0.3 ug DNA, 30,000 or so T cell genomes, were employed in unsorted PBMC replicate PCRs. Sequencing used immunoSEQ multiplex PCR; TCRdb keeps in-frame clones, though not all of them. The sample contains about 500,000 clones, roughly 80% of which appear only once. The donor cohort consisted entirely of Caucasian adults residing in Nashville, Tennessee. Genomic DNA of unsorted samples came from roughly 90 million PBMCs. This CDR3 contains 14 residues. The sequenced sample consisted of PBMCs. The sequence was collected from a woman aged 40 to 50 in good health. Some clones in this sample may be carry-over from other donors' samples. The genes are TRBV12-2 and TRBJ1-1; the tabulated D call, TRBD1, remains unverified against the DNA. TRBV12-2 is noted as a pseudogene. CDR3 bases: TGTGCAAGTCGCTTAGACGACAGGGGGACTGAAGCTTTCTTT. Translated, it gives CASRLDDRGTEAFF.